This T cell receptor (beta chain) was found in a study of spatial heterogeneity in lung cancer. Study overall: Within raw reads, each unique TCR and UMI combination appeared on average more than ten times. Study results and caveats: How many expanded intratumoral alpha and beta TCRs were present tracked the tumor mutation count, which was a count of nonsynonymous mutations. Of the expanded TCRs, ubiquitous and regional counts tracked the counts of ubiquitous and regional nonsynonymous mutations, respectively.

This clonotype was seen at least ten times. Its antigen remains unidentified. With the library built for alpha chains, this beta chain is off target and its frequency is not meaningful. Time point specified: sample taken at primary tumor resection. 72 TRACERx patients with early, untreated non-small cell lung cancer donated samples. The germline gives CDR1 SGHTA, CDR2 FQGNSA. The V gene lost 5 bases and the J gene lost 3 bases, with 8 bases spanning the gap. The CDR3 has 12 amino acids. TCRdb re-called the 5' RACE reads through MiXCR, storing one row per CDR3 protein. The data contain under 20,000 distinct CDR3 sequences, around 5.5% of them singletons.

The receptor's source is a female donor with early-stage non-small cell lung cancer. Specimen: lung tumor tissue, collected at surgery. The rearrangement uses TRBV7-2 and TRBJ2-7; D remains unclear. CDR3 sequence reads: CASSPDRYEQYF. The CDR3 nucleotides are TGTGCCAGCAGCCCCGACCGCTACGAGCAGTACTTC.